This T cell receptor (beta chain) came from a study of blood T cell repertoires in COVID-19. Study at large: Acute and convalescent COVID-19 specimens originated in the United States, Italy and Spain.

In the original processing: Amplification from reference gene primers served as the basis for estimated nucleated cell counts. Generated by immunoSEQ multiplex PCR, the TCRdb table keeps only in-frame clones and is missing some. The V and J calls and the clone size are those of that table, but D and trimming were determined from the DNA. The sample consists of tens of thousands of clones, under 90% of them appearing once. CDR3 length: 13 amino acids. V was clipped by 10 bases and J by 4 bases; unmatched bases: 8. The specimen sequenced was peripheral blood. The chain carries TRBV12-3 or TRBV12-4 and TRBJ1-2, with 8 positions matching TRBD1. The clonotype originates from a human donor in a cohort sampled during active COVID-19. As DNA, the CDR3 is TGTGCCACCTCCCGAGACAGGGGCTATGGCTACACCTTC. Translating it yields CATSRDRGYGYTF.